Listed below are T cell receptor beta chains from one sample, sequenced in a study of T cell responses to AZD1222 COVID-19 vaccine. The data were produced by immunoSEQ multiplex PCR, yet TCRdb's version contains in-frame clones alone and is incomplete. Counted here are 72,000 or so clones, approximately 81% occurring once; the ten biggest clones make up just over 20%. The sequenced sample was peripheral blood, obtained on day 0 of AZD1222 vaccination. These receptor sequences come from an adult in good health. CDR3s include the opening cysteine and the closing phenylalanine or tryptophan. Fields, in order: CDR3 protein, CDR3 DNA, J gene, V gene, clone size, D gene. D genes are given only for firm matches. Clone size is given for some rows only: seen once, a few or many times, or a class if the clone is expanded.

CASSNRVRKAGNTIYF	TGTGCCAGCAGCAATCGGGTGCGGAAAGCTGGAAACACCATATATTTT	TRBJ1-3	TRBV7-8	many	-
CASSLDPPDTQYF	TGTGCCAGCAGCTTAGATCCCCCAGATACGCAGTATTTT	TRBJ2-3	TRBV11-2	-	-
CASSDSNTREQFF	TGTGCCAGCAGTGACTCGAACACCCGTGAGCAGTTCTTC	TRBJ2-1	TRBV6-4	-	-
CAWIRDRVYGYTF	TGTGCCTGGATCCGAGACAGGGTATATGGCTACACCTTC	TRBJ1-2	TRBV30	-	TRBD1
CSASQAGGPREQYF	TGCAGTGCTAGTCAAGCGGGAGGGCCCCGCGAGCAGTACTTC	TRBJ2-7	TRBV20-1	-	TRBD2
CASSLTGQGDIQYF	TGCGCCAGCAGCCTGACAGGGCAAGGGGACATTCAGTACTTC	TRBJ2-4	TRBV4-1	-	TRBD1
CASKTTGNTEAFF	TGTGCCAGCAAAACGACAGGGAACACTGAAGCTTTCTTT	TRBJ1-1	TRBV19	-	-
CASSETLTTPYEQYF	TGTGCCAGCAGTGAAACCCTGACGACACCCTACGAGCAGTACTTC	TRBJ2-7	TRBV6-1	-	-
CSAPTHTEAFF	TGCAGTGCTCCGACCCACACTGAAGCTTTCTTT	TRBJ1-1	TRBV20-1	few	-
CASSSRGASGRKGQFF	TGTGCCAGCAGCTCCCGGGGGGCTAGCGGGAGAAAGGGGCAGTTCTTC	TRBJ2-1	TRBV7-2	-	TRBD2
CAISASKSSGTVNTGELFF	TGTGCCATCAGTGCAAGTAAATCTTCTGGGACAGTTAACACCGGGGAGCTGTTTTTT	TRBJ2-2	TRBV10-3	-	TRBD1
CASSLGAFQYF	TGTGCCAGCAGCTTAGGGGCATTTCAGTACTTC	TRBJ2-4	TRBV7-9	-	-
CASRERGTTDTQYF	TGTGCCAGCAGGGAGCGGGGGACCACAGATACGCAGTATTTT	TRBJ2-3	TRBV2	-	TRBD2
CASSLTARGPRDF	TGTGCCAGCAGCTTAACGGCGCGGGGGCCCCGAGACTTC	TRBJ2-5	TRBV7-3	few	-
CATGPSGATYNEQFF	TGTGCCACCGGGCCTAGCGGGGCGACGTACAATGAGCAGTTCTTC	TRBJ2-1	TRBV19	-	TRBD2
CASTPLGGIGEQYF	TGTGCCAGTACCCCCCTGGGGGGCATAGGCGAGCAGTACTTC	TRBJ2-7	TRBV6-5	-	-
CASSYGGVNTEAFF	TGTGCCAGCAGTTACGGAGGGGTGAACACTGAAGCTTTCTTT	TRBJ1-1	TRBV6-5	once	-
CASSLGGSDTEAFF	TGCGCCAGCAGCTTGGGGGGATCCGACACTGAAGCTTTCTTT	TRBJ1-1	TRBV5-1	-	-
CASSLGSNYEQYF	TGTGCCAGCTCACTGGGATCAAACTACGAGCAGTACTTC	TRBJ2-7	TRBV18	-	-
CASSRTAGSAYSGNTIYF	TGTGCCAGCTCAAGGACAGCCGGGAGTGCCTACTCTGGAAACACCATATATTTT	TRBJ1-3	TRBV18	-	-
CASNEPGTPQHF	TGTGCCAGCAACGAACCCGGGACGCCCCAGCATTTT	TRBJ1-5	TRBV7-2	once	-
CATSRDLAGGTRLFF	TGTGCCACCAGCAGAGATCTGGCGGGAGGCACTCGTTTGTTCTTC	TRBJ2-1	TRBV15	-	TRBD2
CASYSAAFLNTEAFF	TGTGCCAGCTATAGTGCAGCCTTCTTGAACACTGAAGCTTTCTTT	TRBJ1-1	TRBV6-5	-	-
CSAGQGDNQPQHF	TGCAGCGCCGGACAGGGGGACAATCAGCCCCAGCATTTT	TRBJ1-5	TRBV29-1	-	TRBD1
CATSRDPRDTQYF	TGTGCCACCAGCAGAGATCCCCGAGATACGCAGTATTTT	TRBJ2-3	TRBV15	once	-
CASRPTGGYEQYF	TGTGCCAGCAGGCCAACAGGGGGGTACGAGCAGTACTTC	TRBJ2-7	TRBV6-5	-	TRBD1
CASSQDLGVGTDTQYF	TGCGCCAGCAGCCAAGATCTGGGGGTGGGCACAGATACGCAGTATTTT	TRBJ2-3	TRBV4-1	-	-
CASSSDRNYGYTF	TGTGCCAGCAGTTCCGACAGGAACTATGGCTACACCTTC	TRBJ1-2	TRBV6-5	-	-
CAGSGNSYGYTF	TGTGCCGGATCCGGGAACTCCTATGGCTACACCTTC	TRBJ1-2	TRBV10-3	-	-
CASRAGSSGNTIYF	TGTGCCAGCAGAGCAGGGAGCTCTGGAAACACCATATATTTT	TRBJ1-3	TRBV6-5	-	-
CASSQREAYNEQFF	TGCGCCAGCAGCCAGCGGGAGGCGTACAATGAGCAGTTCTTC	TRBJ2-1	TRBV5-1	-	TRBD2
CASSSRDALSGNTIYF	TGTGCCAGCAGTTCCAGGGACGCTCTCTCTGGAAACACCATATATTTT	TRBJ1-3	TRBV6-5	-	-
CASRTSLGRQFF	TGTGCCAGCAGAACGTCCTTGGGTCGGCAGTTCTTC	TRBJ2-1	TRBV12-3/TRBV12-4	-	-
CASSIGQIGYQPQHF	TGTGCCAGTAGTATCGGACAGATCGGGTATCAGCCCCAGCATTTT	TRBJ1-5	TRBV19	-	-
CASSMLTPQGQETQYF	TGTGCCAGTAGTATGCTTACTCCTCAGGGACAAGAGACCCAGTACTTC	TRBJ2-5	TRBV19	few	-
CASSTRGGVNYGYTF	TGTGCCAGCAGCACCCGTGGGGGGGTTAACTATGGCTACACCTTC	TRBJ1-2	TRBV5-4	-	-
CASSIWTSGSTDTQYF	TGTGCCAGCAGCATATGGACTAGCGGGAGCACAGATACGCAGTATTTT	TRBJ2-3	TRBV7-2	-	TRBD2
CASSWGLGQKETQYF	TGTGCCAGCAGCTGGGGCCTTGGACAGAAAGAGACCCAGTACTTC	TRBJ2-5	TRBV7-9	few	-
CAWSVLGHRGRDYGYTF	TGTGCCTGGAGTGTACTGGGCCACAGGGGGCGCGACTATGGCTACACCTTC	TRBJ1-2	TRBV30	-	TRBD1
CASSAITSGRAGEQFF	TGTGCCAGCAGTGCCATAACTAGCGGGAGGGCCGGTGAGCAGTTCTTC	TRBJ2-1	TRBV6-1	-	TRBD2
CASSFWGRGAAESQAFF	TGTGCCAGCAGCTTTTGGGGTCGAGGGGCCGCTGAATCTCAAGCTTTCTTT	TRBJ1-1	TRBV5-6	-	-
CASSKGQGAASSYEQYF	TGTGCCAGCAGCAAAGGACAGGGGGCAGCCAGTTCCTACGAGCAGTACTTC	TRBJ2-7	TRBV21-1	-	-
CASSRPGPHEPQHF	TGTGCCAGCAGCCGCCCGGGACCCCACGAGCCCCAGCATTTT	TRBJ1-5	TRBV7-9	-	-
CASSFSGGAYNEQFF	TGTGCCAGCAGTTTTAGCGGGGGGGCCTACAATGAGCAGTTCTTC	TRBJ2-1	TRBV6-1	-	TRBD2
CASSLGQEDTEAFF	TGTGCCAGCAGCTTGGGACAGGAGGACACTGAAGCTTTCTTT	TRBJ1-1	TRBV5-4	few	-
CATSRDDREYEKLFF	TGTGCCACCAGCAGAGACGACAGAGAATATGAAAAACTGTTTTTT	TRBJ1-4	TRBV15	-	-